This TCR beta chain originates from a study of cytomegalovirus exposure and HLA in healthy donors. Trimming took off 5 bases at V and 9 bases at J, with 9 bases between the two ends. The CDR3 is made up of 11 amino acids. CDR1 and CDR2 from the germline V gene are SGHAT and FQDESV (reference sequence). In the case of this clone: As yet, its antigen is unknown.

Only in-frame clones appear in the TCRdb table, and some are missing; sequencing was by immunoSEQ multiplex PCR. This sample has about 250,000 clones, with roughly 87% found just once. Findings of the study overall: The study labeled fewer than 200 TCR beta chains cytomegalovirus-associated. Most sequenced TCRs were rare (though some public TCRs occurred in many donors).

Input material: PBMCs. The genes are TRBV11-1 and TRBJ2-3, with D possibly being TRBD2 (5 bases). This TCR was recovered from a man aged 18 to 30 in good health and CMV-seropositive. CDR3 DNA sequence: TGTGCCAGCAGCGTCGGACTGACGCAGTATTTT. It yields the protein CASSVGLTQYF. Combining the CDR3 with reference TRBV11-1 and TRBJ2-3 gives the whole variable domain EAEVAQSPRYKITEKSQAVAFWCDPISGHATLYWYRQILGQGPELLVQFQDESVVDDSQLPKDRFSAERLKGVDSTLKIQPAELGDSAMYLCASSVGLTQYFGPGTRLTVL.